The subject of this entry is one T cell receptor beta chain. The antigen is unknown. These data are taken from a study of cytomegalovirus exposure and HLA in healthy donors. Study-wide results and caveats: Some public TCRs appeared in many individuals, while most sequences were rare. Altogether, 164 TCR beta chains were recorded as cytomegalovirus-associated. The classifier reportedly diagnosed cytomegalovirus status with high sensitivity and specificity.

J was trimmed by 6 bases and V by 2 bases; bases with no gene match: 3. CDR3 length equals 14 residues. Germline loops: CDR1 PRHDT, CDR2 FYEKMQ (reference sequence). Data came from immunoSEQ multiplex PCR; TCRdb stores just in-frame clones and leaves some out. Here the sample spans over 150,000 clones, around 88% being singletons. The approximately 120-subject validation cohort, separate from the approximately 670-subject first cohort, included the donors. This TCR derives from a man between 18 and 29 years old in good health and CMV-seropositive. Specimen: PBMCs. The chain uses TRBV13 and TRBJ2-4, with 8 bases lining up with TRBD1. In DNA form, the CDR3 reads TGTGCCAGCAGCTTATACGACAGGGGAAACATTCAGTACTTC. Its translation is CASSLYDRGNIQYF.